These 9 T cell receptor beta chains were sequenced from one sample in a study of T cell repertoires in cytomegalovirus infection. TCRdb reprocessed the reads with MiXCR, giving one entry per CDR3 protein. Of 150,000 to 200,000 distinct CDR3 sequences in the sample, less than 25% are singletons; the top ten hold 25%. No antigen is known for these receptors. Sample: CD8+ T cells from cultured PBMCs, taken from culture after CMV antigen stimulation. These receptors were taken from a human donor in good health (CMV status not recorded). Some clones in this sample may be carry-over from other donors' samples.

A few counts support this clonotype. V usage is TRBV7-9 and J usage is TRBJ2-5; D not certain. The CDR3 is 13 residues long. The germline CDR1 and CDR2 sequences are SEHNR and FQNEAQ (reference sequence). V was shortened by 5 bases and J by 5 bases, with 12 bases between the two germline ends. The CDR3 is CASSPPDGETQYF. The CDR3 coding sequence is TGTGCCAGCAGCCCCCCCGACGGTGAGACCCAGTACTTC.

This clonotype was seen more than once but under ten times. The chain couples TRBV7-9 to TRBJ2-7, with TRBD1 matching over 8 bases. In germline, CDR1 is SEHNR, CDR2 FQNEAQ (reference sequence). Trimming cost V 5 bases and J 1 base; bases outside gene matches: 10. This CDR3 is 16 amino acids long. The CDR3 coding sequence is TGTGCCAGCAGCCAAAACCCGACAGGGGAATCCTACGAGCAGTACTTC. Protein product: CASSQNPTGESYEQYF. Complete variable domain (other parts from reference TRBV7-9 and TRBJ2-7): DTGVSQNPRHKITKRGQNVTFRCDPISEHNRLYWYRQTLGQGPEFLTYFQNEAQLEKSRLLSDRFSAERPKGSFSTLEIQRTEQGDSAMYLCASSQNPTGESYEQYFGPGTRLTVT.

CDR3 in DNA: TGCGCCAGCAGCTCAACGGGGGGGCCTTCTGGAATCCATGAGCAGTTCTTC. It yields the protein CASSSTGGPSGIHEQFF. The chain has TRBV5-1 and TRBJ2-1; 8 nucleotides agree with TRBD2. CDR1 and CDR2 (germline): SGHRS, YFSETQ. Trimming took 3 bases from V and 8 from J; bases not matched to a gene: 16. The CDR3 is 17 residues long.

The chain is built from TRBV6-6 and TRBJ1-6; D gene ambiguous. Trimming stripped 4 bases from V and 7 bases from J, with 17 bases between. The CDR3 has 16 amino acids. Germline assignment: CDR1 MNHNY and CDR2 SVGAGI (reference sequence). CDR3 sequence: CASSSHWSGNNSPLHF. CDR3 nucleotides: TGTGCCAGCAGTTCCCATTGGTCTGGGAACAATTCACCCCTCCACTTT.

The rearrangement joins TRBV20-1 to TRBJ2-1, with TRBD1 matching over 10 bases. CDR1 DFQATT and CDR2 SNEGSKA come from the germline V gene (reference sequence). The CDR3 has 17 amino acids. With 0 bases clipped from V and 7 bases from J, the junction kept 12 bases outside the gene matches. The CDR3 reads CSARDPIQDRGLNEQFF. The CDR3 DNA is TGCAGTGCTAGAGATCCAATCCAGGACAGGGGGTTGAATGAGCAGTTCTTC.

This clonotype was seen a handful of times. The rearrangement uses TRBV2 and TRBJ2-1; TRBD1 might be the D (6 bases). The CDR3 has 14 amino acids. Trimming removed 10 bases from V and 1 base from J, with 14 bases in between. Per the germline V gene, CDR1 is SNHLY and CDR2 is FYNNEI. The CDR3 is CATPGTRSYNEQFF. CDR3 nucleotides: TGTGCCACACCCGGGACACGTTCCTACAATGAGCAGTTCTTC. The variable domain in full, with the rest retrieved from reference TRBV2 and TRBJ2-1, is EPEVTQTPSHQVTQMGQEVILRCVPISNHLYFYWYRQILGQKVEFLVSFYNNEISEKSEIFDDQFSVERPDGSNFTLKIRSTKLEDSAMYFCATPGTRSYNEQFFGPGTRLTVL.

The V gene is TRBV12-3 or TRBV12-4, the J gene TRBJ1-5; D is undetermined. Trimming took 3 bases from V and 5 from J, leaving 11 bases between them. This CDR3 comprises 14 residues. As DNA, the CDR3 is TGTGCCAGCAGTTTTGCGGCAGCACATCAGCCCCAGCATTTT. This translates into CASSFAAAHQPQHF.

V gene TRBV6-5 combines with J gene TRBJ2-7; D ambiguous. This CDR3 spans 13 amino acids. The germline gives CDR1 MNHEY, CDR2 SVGAGI. The ends were cut back, 6 bases at V and 0 bases at J, with 9 bases in the middle. CDR3 sequence reads: CASSPSSSYEQYF. CDR3 sequence (DNA): TGTGCCAGCAGCCCCTCAAGCTCCTACGAGCAGTACTTC.

This chain uses TRBV6-2 or TRBV6-3 with TRBJ2-1, with 9 positions matching TRBD2. The CDR3 spans 16 residues. In germline, CDR1 is MNHEY, CDR2 SVGEGT. Losses at the gene ends were 7 bases for V and 4 bases for J; bases not matched to a gene: 11. CDR3 sequence reads: CASTEGLAVYYNEQFF. DNA of the CDR3: TGTGCCAGCACCGAGGGACTAGCTGTTTATTACAATGAGCAGTTCTTC.